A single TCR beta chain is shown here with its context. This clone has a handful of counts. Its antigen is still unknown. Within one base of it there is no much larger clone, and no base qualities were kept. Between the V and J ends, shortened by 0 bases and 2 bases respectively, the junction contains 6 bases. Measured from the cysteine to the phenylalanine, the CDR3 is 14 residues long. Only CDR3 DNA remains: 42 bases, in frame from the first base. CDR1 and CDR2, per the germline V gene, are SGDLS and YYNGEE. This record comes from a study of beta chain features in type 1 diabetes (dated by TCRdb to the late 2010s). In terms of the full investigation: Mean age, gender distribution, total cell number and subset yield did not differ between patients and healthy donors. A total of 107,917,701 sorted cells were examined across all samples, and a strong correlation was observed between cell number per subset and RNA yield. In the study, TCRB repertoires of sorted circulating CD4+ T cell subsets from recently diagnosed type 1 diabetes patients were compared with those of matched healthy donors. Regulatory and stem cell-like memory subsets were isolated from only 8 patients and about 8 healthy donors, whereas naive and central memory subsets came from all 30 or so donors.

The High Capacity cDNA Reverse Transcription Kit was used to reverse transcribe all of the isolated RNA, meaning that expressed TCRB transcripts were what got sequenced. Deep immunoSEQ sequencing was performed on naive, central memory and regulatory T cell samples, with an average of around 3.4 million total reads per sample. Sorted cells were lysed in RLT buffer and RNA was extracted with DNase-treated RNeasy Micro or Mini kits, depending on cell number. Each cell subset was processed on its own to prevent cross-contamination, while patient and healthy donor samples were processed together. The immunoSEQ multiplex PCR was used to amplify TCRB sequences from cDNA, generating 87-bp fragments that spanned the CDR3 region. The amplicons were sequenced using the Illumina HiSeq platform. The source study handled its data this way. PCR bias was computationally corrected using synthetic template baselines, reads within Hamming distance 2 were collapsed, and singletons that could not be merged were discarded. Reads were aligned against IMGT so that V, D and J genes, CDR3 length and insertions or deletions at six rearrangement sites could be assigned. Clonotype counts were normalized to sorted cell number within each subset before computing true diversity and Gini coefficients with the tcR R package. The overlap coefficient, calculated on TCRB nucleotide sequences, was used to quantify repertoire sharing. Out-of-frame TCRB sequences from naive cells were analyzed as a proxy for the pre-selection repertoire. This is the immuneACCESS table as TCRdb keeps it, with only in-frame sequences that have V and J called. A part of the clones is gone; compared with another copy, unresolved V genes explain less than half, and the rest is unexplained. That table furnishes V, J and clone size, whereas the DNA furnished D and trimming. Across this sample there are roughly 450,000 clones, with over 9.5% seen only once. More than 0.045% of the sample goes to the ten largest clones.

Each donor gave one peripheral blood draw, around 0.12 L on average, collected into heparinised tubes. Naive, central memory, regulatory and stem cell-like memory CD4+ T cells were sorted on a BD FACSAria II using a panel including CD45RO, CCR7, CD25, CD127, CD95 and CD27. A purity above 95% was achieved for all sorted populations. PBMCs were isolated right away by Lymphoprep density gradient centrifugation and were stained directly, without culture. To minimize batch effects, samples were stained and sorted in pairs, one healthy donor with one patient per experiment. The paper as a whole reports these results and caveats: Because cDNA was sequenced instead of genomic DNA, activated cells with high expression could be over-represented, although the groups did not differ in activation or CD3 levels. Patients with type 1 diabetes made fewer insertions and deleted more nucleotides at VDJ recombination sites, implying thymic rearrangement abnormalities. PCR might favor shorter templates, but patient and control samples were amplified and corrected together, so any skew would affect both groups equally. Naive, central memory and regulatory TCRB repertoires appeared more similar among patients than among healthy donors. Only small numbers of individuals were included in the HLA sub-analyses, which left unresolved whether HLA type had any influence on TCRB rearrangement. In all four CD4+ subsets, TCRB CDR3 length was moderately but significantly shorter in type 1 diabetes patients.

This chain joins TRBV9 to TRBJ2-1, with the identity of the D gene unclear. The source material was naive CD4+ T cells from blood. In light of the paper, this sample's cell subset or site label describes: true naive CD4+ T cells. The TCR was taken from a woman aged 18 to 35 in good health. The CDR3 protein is CASSVAGTYNEQFF. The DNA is TGTGCCAGCAGCGTAGCCGGAACCTACAATGAGCAGTTCTTC.